The source of this T cell receptor beta chain is a study of T cell changes during pregnancy in multiple sclerosis. Assay used: immunoSEQ multiplex PCR; TCRdb lists only in-frame clones, some missing. Of approximately 41,000 clones listed, around 90% are singletons. The source material was CD4+ T cells from peripheral blood mononuclear cells, sampled in the first trimester of pregnancy. This TCR was recovered from a female donor with multiple sclerosis, enrolled in a pregnancy study.

CDR3 residues: CASSYRGTADQPQHF. Here the CDR3 DNA reads TGTGCCAGCAGTTACAGGGGGACGGCTGATCAGCCCCAGCATTTT. The rearrangement links TRBV6-6 to TRBJ1-5; weak D call: TRBD1 (6 bases). CDR3 length equals 15 residues. V shed 2 bases and J shed 5 bases, with 13 bases lying between them. Looked up from germline, CDR1 is MNHNY and CDR2 is SVGAGI (reference sequence).